This entry features one TCR beta chain sequence. The data were taken from a study of T-cell memory formation after mild COVID-19. Looking at the study overall: TCR clusters were largely donor specific.

TCRdb reprocessed the 5' RACE reads via MiXCR and lists one record per CDR3 protein. This table holds around 250,000 distinct CDR3 sequences, around 15% found once. The germline CDR1 and CDR2 sequences are SGHKS and YYEKEE (reference sequence). The CDR3 is 16 amino acids. J gave up 9 bases and V 0 bases, and 8 bases lay outside the gene matches. This sequence originates from a man aged 18 to 29 who had mild COVID-19 (a few samples of this study predate the infection). Cell type and time point are not known. The sequenced sample was PBMCs or a T cell subset sorted from them (not recorded which). The rearrangement uses TRBV5-5 and TRBJ1-6; 8 bases fit TRBD1. The CDR3 DNA reads TGTGCCAGCAGCTTGGGGACAGGGACTTTGGGTTCACCCCTCCACTTT. This gives the protein CASSLGTGTLGSPLHF.